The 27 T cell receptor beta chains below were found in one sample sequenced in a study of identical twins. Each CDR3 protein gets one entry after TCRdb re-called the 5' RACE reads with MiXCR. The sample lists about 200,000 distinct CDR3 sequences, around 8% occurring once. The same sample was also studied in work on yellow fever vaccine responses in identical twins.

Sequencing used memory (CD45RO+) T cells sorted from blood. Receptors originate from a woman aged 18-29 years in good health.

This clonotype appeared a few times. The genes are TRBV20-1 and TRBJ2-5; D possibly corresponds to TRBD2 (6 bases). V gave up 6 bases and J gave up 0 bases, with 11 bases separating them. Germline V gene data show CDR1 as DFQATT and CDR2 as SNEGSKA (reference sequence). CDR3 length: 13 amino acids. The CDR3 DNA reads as TGCAGTGCGGCGGGGATGTACCAAGAGACCCAGTACTTC. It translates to CSAAGMYQETQYF.

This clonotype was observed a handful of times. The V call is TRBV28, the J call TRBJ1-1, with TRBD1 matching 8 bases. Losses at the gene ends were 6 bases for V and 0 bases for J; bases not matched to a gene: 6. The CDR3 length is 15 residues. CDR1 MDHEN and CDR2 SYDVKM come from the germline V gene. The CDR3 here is CASSPRTGMNTEAFF. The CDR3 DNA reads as TGTGCCAGCAGCCCTCGGACAGGGATGAACACTGAAGCTTTCTTT. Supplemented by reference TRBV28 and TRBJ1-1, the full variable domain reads DVKVTQSSRYLVKRTGEKVFLECVQDMDHENMFWYRQDPGLGLRLIYFSYDVKMKEKGDIPEGYSVSREKKERFSLILESASTNQTSMYLCASSPRTGMNTEAFFGQGTRLTVV.

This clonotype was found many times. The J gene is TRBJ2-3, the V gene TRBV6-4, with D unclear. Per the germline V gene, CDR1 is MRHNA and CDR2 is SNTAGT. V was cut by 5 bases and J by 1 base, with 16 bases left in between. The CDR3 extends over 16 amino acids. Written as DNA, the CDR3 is TGTGCCAGCAGTTCTCTGGGCGGTTCAGGCACAGATACGCAGTATTTT. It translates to CASSSLGGSGTDTQYF.

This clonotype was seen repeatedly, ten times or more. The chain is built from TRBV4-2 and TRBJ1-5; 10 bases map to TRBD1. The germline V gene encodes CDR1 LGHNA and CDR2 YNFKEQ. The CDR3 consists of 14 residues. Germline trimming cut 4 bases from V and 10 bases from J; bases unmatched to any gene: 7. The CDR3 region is CASSPEGQGIPQHF. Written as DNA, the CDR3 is TGTGCCAGCAGCCCAGAGGGACAGGGGATCCCCCAGCATTTT.

In DNA, the CDR3 is TGCAGTGCCAAAAATGCCCGGGACAGGGGTTACTTC. As protein: CSAKNARDRGYF. The genes are TRBV20-1 and TRBJ2-7; 10 bases fit TRBD1. CDR1 DFQATT and CDR2 SNEGSKA come from the germline V gene (reference sequence). V lost 6 bases, J lost 13 bases, and 12 bases stayed unmatched. The CDR3 covers 12 residues.

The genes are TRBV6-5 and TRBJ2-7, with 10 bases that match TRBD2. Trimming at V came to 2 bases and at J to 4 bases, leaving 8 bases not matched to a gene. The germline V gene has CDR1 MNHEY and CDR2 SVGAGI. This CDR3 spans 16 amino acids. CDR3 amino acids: CASSYASGRAGYEQYF. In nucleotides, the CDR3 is TGTGCCAGCAGTTACGCAAGCGGGAGGGCCGGGTACGAGCAGTACTTC.

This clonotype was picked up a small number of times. CDR3 sequence reads: CASSLAGGHETQYF. CDR3 DNA sequence: TGTGCCAGCAGTTTAGCGGGGGGGCATGAGACCCAGTACTTC. V is TRBV12-3 or TRBV12-4 and J is TRBJ2-5, with D possibly being TRBD2 (7 bases). V lost 0 bases to trimming and J lost 5 bases, with 10 bases between them. This CDR3 is built from 14 residues.

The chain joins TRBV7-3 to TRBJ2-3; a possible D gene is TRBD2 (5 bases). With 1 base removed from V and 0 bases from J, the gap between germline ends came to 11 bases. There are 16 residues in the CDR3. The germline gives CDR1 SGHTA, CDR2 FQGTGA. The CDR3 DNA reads TGTGCCAGCAGCTTAAACAGCGGCTCTAGCACAGATACGCAGTATTTT. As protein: CASSLNSGSSTDTQYF. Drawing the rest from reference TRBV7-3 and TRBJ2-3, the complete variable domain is GAGVSQTPSNKVTEKGKYVELRCDPISGHTALYWYRQSLGQGPEFLIYFQGTGAADDSGLPNDRFFAVRPEGSVSTLKIQRTERGDSAVYLCASSLNSGSSTDTQYFGPGTRLTVL.

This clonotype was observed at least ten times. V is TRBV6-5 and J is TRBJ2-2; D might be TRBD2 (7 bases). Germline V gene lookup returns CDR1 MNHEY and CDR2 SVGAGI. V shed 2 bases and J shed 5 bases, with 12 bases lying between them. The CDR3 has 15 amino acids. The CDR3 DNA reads TGTGCCAGCAGTTACCTCAGGGGAGGGACCGGGGAGCTGTTTTTT. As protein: CASSYLRGGTGELFF.

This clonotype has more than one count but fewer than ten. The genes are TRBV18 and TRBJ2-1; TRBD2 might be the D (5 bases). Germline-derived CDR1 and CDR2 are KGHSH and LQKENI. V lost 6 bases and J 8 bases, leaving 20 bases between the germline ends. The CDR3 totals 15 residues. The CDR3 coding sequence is TGTGCCAGCTCCCCGCCCCTCGGGCGGCGGGATGAGCAGTTCTTC. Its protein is CASSPPLGRRDEQFF.

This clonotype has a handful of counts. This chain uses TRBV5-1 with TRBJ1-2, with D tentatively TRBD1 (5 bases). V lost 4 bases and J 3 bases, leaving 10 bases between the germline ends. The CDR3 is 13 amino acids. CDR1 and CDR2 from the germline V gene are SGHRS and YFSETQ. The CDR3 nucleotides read TGCGCCAGCAGCATCACAGGAGACTATGGCTACACCTTC. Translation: CASSITGDYGYTF.

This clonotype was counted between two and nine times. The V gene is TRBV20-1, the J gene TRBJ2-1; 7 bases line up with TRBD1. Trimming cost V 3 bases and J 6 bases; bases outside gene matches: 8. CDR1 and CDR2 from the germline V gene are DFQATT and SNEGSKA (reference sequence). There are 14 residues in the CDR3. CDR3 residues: CSARTGPGGNEQFF. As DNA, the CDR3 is TGCAGTGCTAGGACTGGCCCAGGGGGCAATGAGCAGTTCTTC.

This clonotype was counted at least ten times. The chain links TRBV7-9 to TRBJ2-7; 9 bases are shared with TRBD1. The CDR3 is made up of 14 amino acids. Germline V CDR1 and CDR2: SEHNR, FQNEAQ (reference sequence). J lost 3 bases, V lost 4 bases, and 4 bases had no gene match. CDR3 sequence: CASSSTGGDYEQYF. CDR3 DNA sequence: TGTGCCAGCAGCTCCACAGGGGGCGACTACGAGCAGTACTTC.

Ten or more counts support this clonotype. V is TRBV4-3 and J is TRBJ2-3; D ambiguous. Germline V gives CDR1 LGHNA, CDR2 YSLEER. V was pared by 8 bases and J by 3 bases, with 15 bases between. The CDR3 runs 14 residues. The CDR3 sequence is CASSRRTGTDTQYF. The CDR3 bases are TGCGCCAGCTCCCGCAGAACGGGTACAGATACGCAGTATTTT.

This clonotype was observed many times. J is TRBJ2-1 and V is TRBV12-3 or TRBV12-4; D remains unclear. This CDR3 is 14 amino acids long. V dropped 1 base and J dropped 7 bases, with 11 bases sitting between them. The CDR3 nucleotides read TGTGCCAGCAGTTTAGGCGCAGAGGCGAATGAGCAGTTCTTC. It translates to CASSLGAEANEQFF.

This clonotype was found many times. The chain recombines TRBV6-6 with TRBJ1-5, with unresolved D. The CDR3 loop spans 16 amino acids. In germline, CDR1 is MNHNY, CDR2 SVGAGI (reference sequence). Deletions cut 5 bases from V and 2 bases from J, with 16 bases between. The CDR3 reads CASSQESGERNQPQHF. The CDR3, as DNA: TGTGCCAGCAGTCAAGAATCTGGGGAACGCAATCAGCCCCAGCATTTT.

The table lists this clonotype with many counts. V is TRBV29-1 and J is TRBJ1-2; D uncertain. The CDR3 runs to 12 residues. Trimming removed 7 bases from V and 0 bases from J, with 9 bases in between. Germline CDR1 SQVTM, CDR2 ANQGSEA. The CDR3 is CSALHPNYGYTF. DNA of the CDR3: TGCAGCGCCCTTCATCCTAACTATGGCTACACCTTC.

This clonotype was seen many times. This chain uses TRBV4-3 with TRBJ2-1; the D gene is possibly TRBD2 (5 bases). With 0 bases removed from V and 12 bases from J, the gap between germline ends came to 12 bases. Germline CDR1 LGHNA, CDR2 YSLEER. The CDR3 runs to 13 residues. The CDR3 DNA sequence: TGCGCCAGCAGCCAAGATAGCGTCCTACCGCAGTTCTTC. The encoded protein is CASSQDSVLPQFF.

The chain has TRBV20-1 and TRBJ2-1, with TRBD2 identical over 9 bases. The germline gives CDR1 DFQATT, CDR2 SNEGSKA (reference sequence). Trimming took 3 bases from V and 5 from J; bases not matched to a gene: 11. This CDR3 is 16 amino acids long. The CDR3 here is CSASGGRAATHNEQFF. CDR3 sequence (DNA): TGCAGTGCTAGCGGCGGGAGGGCCGCAACACACAATGAGCAGTTCTTC.

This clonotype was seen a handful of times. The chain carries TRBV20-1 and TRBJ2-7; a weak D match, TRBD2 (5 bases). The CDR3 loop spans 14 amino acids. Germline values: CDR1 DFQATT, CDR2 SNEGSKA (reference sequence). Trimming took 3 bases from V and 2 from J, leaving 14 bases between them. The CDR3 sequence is CSARRASRPYEQYF. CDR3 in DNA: TGCAGTGCTAGGAGGGCTAGTAGGCCCTACGAGCAGTACTTC.

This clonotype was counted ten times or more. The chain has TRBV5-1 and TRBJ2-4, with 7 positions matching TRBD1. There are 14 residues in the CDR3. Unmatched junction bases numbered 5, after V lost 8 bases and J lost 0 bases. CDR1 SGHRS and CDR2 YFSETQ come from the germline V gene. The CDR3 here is CARRQGLAKNIQYF. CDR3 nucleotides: TGCGCCAGAAGACAGGGCCTAGCCAAAAACATTCAGTACTTC.

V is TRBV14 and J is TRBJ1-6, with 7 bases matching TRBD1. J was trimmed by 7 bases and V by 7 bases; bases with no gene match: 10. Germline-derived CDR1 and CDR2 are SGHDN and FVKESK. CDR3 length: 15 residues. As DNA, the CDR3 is TGTGCCAGCAACCCGACAGGGCGTGGAAATTCACCCCTCCACTTT. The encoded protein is CASNPTGRGNSPLHF.

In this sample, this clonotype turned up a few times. CDR3 coding DNA: TGTGCCAGCAGGTCAACCCAAGGACGCAACAATCAGCCCCAGCATTTT. It specifies CASRSTQGRNNQPQHF. The chain joins TRBV28 to TRBJ1-5, with unresolved D. The germline V and J ends were trimmed by 6 bases and 3 bases, with 18 bases remaining between them. In germline, CDR1 is MDHEN, CDR2 SYDVKM. The CDR3 has 16 residues.

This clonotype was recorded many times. Written as DNA, the CDR3 is TGTGCCAGCAGCTCCCGGACTAGCGGGGGGGCCAGCCCCAATGAGCAGTTCTTC. This sequence encodes CASSSRTSGGASPNEQFF. J is TRBJ2-1 and V is TRBV7-3; 15 nucleotides line up with TRBD2. Germline V gene lookup returns CDR1 SGHTA and CDR2 FQGTGA. The J segment lost 6 bases and the V segment lost 4 bases, leaving 10 bases of the junction unmatched. CDR3 length equals 18 residues.

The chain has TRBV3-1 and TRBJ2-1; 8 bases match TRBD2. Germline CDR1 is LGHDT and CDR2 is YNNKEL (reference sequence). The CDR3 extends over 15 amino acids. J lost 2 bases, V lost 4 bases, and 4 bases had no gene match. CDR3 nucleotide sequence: TGTGCCAGCAGCCCGACGACTAGCGCCTACAATGAGCAGTTCTTC. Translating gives CASSPTTSAYNEQFF.

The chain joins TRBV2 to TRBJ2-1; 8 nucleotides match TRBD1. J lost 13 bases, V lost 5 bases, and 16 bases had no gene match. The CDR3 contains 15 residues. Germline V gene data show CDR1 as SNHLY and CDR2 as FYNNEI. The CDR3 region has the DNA TGTGCCAGCAGTCCAACCCCGGGACAGGTGGCGAATCAGTTCTTC. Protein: CASSPTPGQVANQFF. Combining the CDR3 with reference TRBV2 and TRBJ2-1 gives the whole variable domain EPEVTQTPSHQVTQMGQEVILRCVPISNHLYFYWYRQILGQKVEFLVSFYNNEISEKSEIFDDQFSVERPDGSNFTLKIRSTKLEDSAMYFCASSPTPGQVANQFFGPGTRLTVL.

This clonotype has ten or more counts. The CDR3 sequence is CASSLWQGGEKLFF. The DNA for the CDR3 is TGTGCCAGCAGCTTATGGCAGGGAGGCGAAAAACTGTTTTTT. The chain links TRBV7-3 to TRBJ1-4; possible D gene TRBD1, 5 bases. Germline CDR1 is SGHTA and CDR2 is FQGTGA. This CDR3 is built from 14 residues. The V end was cut by 2 bases, the J end by 8 bases, with 12 bases between. Looking up the rest from reference TRBV7-3 and TRBJ1-4 gives the full variable domain: GAGVSQTPSNKVTEKGKYVELRCDPISGHTALYWYRQSLGQGPEFLIYFQGTGAADDSGLPNDRFFAVRPEGSVSTLKIQRTERGDSAVYLCASSLWQGGEKLFFGSGTQLSVL.